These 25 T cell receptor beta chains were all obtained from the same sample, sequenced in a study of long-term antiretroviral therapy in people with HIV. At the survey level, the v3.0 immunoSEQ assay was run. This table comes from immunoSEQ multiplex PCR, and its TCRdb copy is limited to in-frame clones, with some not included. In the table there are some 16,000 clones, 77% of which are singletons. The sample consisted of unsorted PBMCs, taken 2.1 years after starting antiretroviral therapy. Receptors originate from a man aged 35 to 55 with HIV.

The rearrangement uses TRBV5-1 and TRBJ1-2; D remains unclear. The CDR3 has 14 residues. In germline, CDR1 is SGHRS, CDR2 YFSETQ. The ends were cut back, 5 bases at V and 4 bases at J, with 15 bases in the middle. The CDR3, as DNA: TGCGCCAGCAGGGACCGGGAGGGCCTCTATGGCTACACCTTC. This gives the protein CASRDREGLYGYTF. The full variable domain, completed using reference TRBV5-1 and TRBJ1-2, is KAGVTQTPRYLIKTRGQQVTLSCSPISGHRSVSWYQQTPGQGLQFLFEYFSETQRNKGNFPGRFSGRQFSNSRSEMNVSTLELGDSALYLCASRDREGLYGYTFGSGTRLTVV.

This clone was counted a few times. CDR3 bases: TGCGCCAGCAGACCGGGACTAGCGGGGGGCGGCTCCTACAATGAGCAGTTCTTC. Its translation: CASRPGLAGGGSYNEQFF. V is TRBV10-2 and J is TRBJ2-1; the match to TRBD2 covers 15 bases. Germline V gene lookup returns CDR1 WSHSY and CDR2 SAAADI. V was clipped by 6 bases and J by 0 bases; unmatched bases: 6. The CDR3 has 18 amino acids.

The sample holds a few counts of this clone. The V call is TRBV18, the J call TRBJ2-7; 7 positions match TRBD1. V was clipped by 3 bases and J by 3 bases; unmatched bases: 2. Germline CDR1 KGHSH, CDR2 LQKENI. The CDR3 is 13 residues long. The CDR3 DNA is TGTGCCAGCTCACCTACAGGGGTCTACGAGCAGTACTTC. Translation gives CASSPTGVYEQYF.

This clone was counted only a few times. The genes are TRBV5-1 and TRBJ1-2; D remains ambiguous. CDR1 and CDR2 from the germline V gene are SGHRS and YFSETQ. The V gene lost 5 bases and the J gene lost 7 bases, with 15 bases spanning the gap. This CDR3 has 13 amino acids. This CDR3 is CASREEVGGGYTF. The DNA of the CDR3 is TGCGCCAGCAGAGAGGAGGTTGGCGGTGGCTACACCTTC.

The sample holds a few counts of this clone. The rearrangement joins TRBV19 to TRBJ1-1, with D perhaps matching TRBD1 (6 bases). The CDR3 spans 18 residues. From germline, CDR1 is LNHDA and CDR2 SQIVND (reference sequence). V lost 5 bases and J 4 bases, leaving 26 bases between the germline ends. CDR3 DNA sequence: TGTGCCAGTAGTGGGGGGGGCCGTTTTGGTCCGAGTGGCACTGAAGCTTTCTTT. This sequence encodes CASSGGGRFGPSGTEAFF.

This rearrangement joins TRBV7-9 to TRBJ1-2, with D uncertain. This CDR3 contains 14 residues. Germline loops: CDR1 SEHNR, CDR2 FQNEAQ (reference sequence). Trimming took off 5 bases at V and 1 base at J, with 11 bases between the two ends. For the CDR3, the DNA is TGTGCCAGCAGCCCGGACGGTGTTAACTATGGCTACACCTTC. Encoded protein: CASSPDGVNYGYTF.

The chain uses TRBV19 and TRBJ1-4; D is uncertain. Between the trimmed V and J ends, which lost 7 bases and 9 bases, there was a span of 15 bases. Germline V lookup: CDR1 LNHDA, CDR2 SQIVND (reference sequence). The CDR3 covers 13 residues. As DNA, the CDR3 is TGTGCCAGTACCCCCCCTGATCAACAAAAACTGTTTTTT. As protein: CASTPPDQQKLFF.

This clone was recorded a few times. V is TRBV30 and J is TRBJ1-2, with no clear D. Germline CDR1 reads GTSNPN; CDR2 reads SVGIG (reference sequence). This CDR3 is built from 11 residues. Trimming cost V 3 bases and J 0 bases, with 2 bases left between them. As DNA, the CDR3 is TGTGCCTGGAGCACTAACTATGGCTACACCTTC. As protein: CAWSTNYGYTF.

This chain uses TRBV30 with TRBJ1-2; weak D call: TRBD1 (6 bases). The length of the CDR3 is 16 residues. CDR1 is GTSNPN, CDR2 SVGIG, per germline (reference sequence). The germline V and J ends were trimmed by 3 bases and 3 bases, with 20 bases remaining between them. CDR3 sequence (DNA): TGTGCCTGGAGGACTCTGGGGGCGCCGGGGGACTATGGCTACACCTTC. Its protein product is CAWRTLGAPGDYGYTF.

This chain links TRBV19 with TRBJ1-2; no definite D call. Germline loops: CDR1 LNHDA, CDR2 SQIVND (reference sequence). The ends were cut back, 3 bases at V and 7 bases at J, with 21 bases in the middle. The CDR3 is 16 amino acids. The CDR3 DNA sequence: TGTGCCAGTAGTATCGGGATGGAGAGACTCTCATCTGGCTACACCTTC. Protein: CASSIGMERLSSGYTF.

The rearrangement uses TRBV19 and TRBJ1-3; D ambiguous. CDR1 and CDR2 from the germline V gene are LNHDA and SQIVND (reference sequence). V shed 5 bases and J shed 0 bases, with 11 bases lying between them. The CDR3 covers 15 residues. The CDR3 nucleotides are TGTGCCAGTAGTCCCGGGCAGGTCTCTGGAAACACCATATATTTT. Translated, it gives CASSPGQVSGNTIYF.

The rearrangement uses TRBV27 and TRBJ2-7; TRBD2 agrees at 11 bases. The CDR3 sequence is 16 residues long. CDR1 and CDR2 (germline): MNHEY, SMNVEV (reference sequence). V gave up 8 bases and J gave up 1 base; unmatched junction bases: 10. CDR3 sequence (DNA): TGTGCCAGCCGAAACAGACTAGCGGGGACATCCTACGAGCAGTACTTC. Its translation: CASRNRLAGTSYEQYF.

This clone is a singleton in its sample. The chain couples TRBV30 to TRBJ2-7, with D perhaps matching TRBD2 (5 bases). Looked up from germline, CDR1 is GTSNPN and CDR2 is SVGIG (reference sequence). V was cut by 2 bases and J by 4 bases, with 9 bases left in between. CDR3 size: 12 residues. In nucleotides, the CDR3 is TGTGCCTGGAGTACACCGGGATACGAGCAGTACTTC. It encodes CAWSTPGYEQYF.

Here the CDR3 DNA reads TGTGCCAGCAGTCCCCGACAGGGGTCCTACGAGCAGTACTTC. This codes for CASSPRQGSYEQYF. The J gene is TRBJ2-7, the V gene TRBV6-1; 8 nucleotides match TRBD1. Germline CDR1 is MNHNS and CDR2 is SASEGT. The CDR3 has 14 residues. V dropped 5 bases and J dropped 1; count of bases not matched to a gene: 4.

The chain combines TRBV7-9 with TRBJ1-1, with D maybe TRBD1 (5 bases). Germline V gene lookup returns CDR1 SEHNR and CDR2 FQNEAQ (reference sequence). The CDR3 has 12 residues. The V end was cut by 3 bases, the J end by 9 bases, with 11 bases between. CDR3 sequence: CASSFYGGKAFF. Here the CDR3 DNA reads TGTGCCAGCAGCTTTTACGGGGGAAAAGCTTTCTTT.

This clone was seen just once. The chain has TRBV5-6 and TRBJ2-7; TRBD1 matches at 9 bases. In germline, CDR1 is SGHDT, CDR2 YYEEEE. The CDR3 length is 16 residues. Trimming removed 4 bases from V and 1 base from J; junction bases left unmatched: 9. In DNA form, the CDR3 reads TGTGCCAGCAGCATAACGCCCGGGACAGGGTCCTACGAGCAGTACTTC. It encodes CASSITPGTGSYEQYF.

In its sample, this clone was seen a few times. CDR3 DNA: TGTGCCAGCAGTGAAGGATACAGGGGGTTCAATCAGCCCCAGCATTTT. This gives the protein CASSEGYRGFNQPQHF. This sequence joins TRBV6-1 and TRBJ1-5, with 8 bases aligning to TRBD1. The CDR3 sequence is 16 residues long. Trimming cost V 1 base and J 3 bases; bases outside gene matches: 5. Germline loops: CDR1 MNHNS, CDR2 SASEGT.

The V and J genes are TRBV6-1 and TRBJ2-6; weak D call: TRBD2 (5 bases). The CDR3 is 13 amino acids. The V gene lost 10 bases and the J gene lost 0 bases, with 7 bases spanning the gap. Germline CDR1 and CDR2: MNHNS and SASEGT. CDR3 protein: CATADSGANVLTF. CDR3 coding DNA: TGTGCCACAGCGGACTCTGGGGCCAACGTCCTGACTTTC.

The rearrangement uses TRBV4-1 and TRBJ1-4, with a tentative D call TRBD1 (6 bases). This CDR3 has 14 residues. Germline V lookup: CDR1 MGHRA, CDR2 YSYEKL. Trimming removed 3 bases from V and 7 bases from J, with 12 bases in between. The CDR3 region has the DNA TGCGCCAGCAGCCAGACAGGTATCGGTGAAAAACTGTTTTTT. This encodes CASSQTGIGEKLFF.

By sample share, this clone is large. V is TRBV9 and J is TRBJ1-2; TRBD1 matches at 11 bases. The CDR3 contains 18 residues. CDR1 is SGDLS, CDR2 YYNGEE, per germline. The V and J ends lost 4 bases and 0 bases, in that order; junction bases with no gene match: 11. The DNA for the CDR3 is TGTGCCAGCAGCCCCGGGAGGACAGGGGGCTCAACTAACTATGGCTACACCTTC. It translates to CASSPGRTGGSTNYGYTF.

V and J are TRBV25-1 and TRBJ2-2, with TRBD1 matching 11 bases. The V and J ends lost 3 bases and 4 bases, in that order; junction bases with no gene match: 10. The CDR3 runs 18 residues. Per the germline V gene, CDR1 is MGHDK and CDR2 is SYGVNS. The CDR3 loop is CASSDQDRGHWGTGELFF. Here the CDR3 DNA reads TGTGCCAGCAGTGATCAGGACAGGGGGCATTGGGGCACCGGGGAGCTGTTTTTT.

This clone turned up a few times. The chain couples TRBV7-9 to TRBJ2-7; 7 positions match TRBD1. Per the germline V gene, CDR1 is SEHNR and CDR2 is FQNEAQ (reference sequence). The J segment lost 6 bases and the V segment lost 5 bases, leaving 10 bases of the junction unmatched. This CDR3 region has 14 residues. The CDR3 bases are TGTGCCAGCAGCCAAAACAGGGGAAGGGGCGAGCAGTACTTC. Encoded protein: CASSQNRGRGEQYF.

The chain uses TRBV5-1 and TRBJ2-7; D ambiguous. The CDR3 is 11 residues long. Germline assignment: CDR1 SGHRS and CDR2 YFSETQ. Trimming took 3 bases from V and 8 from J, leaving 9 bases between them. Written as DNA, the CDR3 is TGCGCCAGCAGCTCGCTGGGTCAGCAGTACTTC. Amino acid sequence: CASSSLGQQYF.

This CDR3 reads CASSYGTVMNTEAFF. The CDR3 DNA reads as TGTGCCAGCAGTTACGGGACAGTGATGAACACTGAAGCTTTCTTT. The rearrangement joins TRBV6-5 to TRBJ1-1; 7 nucleotides align to TRBD1. V lost 2 bases to trimming and J lost 0 bases; unmatched junction nucleotides: 3. The CDR3 covers 15 residues. Germline loops: CDR1 MNHEY, CDR2 SVGAGI.

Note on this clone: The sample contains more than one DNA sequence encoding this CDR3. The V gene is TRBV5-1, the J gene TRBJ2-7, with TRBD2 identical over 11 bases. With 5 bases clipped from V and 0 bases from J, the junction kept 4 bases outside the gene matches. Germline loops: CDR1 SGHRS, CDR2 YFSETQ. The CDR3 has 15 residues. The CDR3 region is CASSSSGGSSYEQYF. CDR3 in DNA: TGCGCCAGCAGTTCTAGCGGGGGGAGCTCCTACGAGCAGTACTTC. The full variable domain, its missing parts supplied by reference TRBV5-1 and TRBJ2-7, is KAGVTQTPRYLIKTRGQQVTLSCSPISGHRSVSWYQQTPGQGLQFLFEYFSETQRNKGNFPGRFSGRQFSNSRSEMNVSTLELGDSALYLCASSSSGGSSYEQYFGPGTRLTVT.